This note documents a single TCR beta chain sequence. The antigen remains unidentified. Germline V CDR1 and CDR2: LGHNA, YSLEER. The ends were cut back, 4 bases at V and 6 bases at J, with 17 bases in the middle. The CDR3 runs to 15 residues. This specimen belongs to a study of beta chain features in type 1 diabetes. The whole isolated RNA underwent reverse transcription, so sequencing captured expressed TCRB transcripts. This table comes from immunoSEQ multiplex PCR, and its TCRdb copy is limited to in-frame clones, with some not included. The sample shows 150,000 to 200,000 clones, just over 8% of them seen only once. Study-level points and caveats: In every one of the four CD4+ subsets, TCRB CDR3s were moderately but significantly shorter in Type 1 diabetes patients.

Sequences were obtained from central memory CD4+ T cells from blood. The TCR originated in a woman aged 18-35 years with type 1 diabetes. The chain recombines TRBV4-3 with TRBJ2-3; D may be TRBD2 (5 bases). CDR3 in DNA: TGCGCCAGCAGCCGGGAGCGGATCTCGGGGGATACGCAGTATTTT. Protein: CASSRERISGDTQYF.